Listed below are T cell receptor beta chains from one sample, sequenced in a study of blood T cell repertoires in COVID-19. Here immunoSEQ multiplex PCR was the method, and the copy in TCRdb shows in-frame clones only, minus some. The data show roughly 250,000 clones, approximately 86% seen once. The sequencing sample was made of PBMCs or T cells enriched from blood (not recorded which). All receptors come from a woman between 50 and 59 years old who had recovered from COVID-19. CDR3s include the opening cysteine and the closing phenylalanine or tryptophan. D genes are given only for firm matches. The size of a clone is reported for some rows only, either as once, few or many, or as a class for expanded clones.

v_call	clone_size	d_call	j_call	cdr3_nt	cdr3_aa
TRBV18	.	TRBD2	TRBJ2-3	TGTGCCAGCTCACCCACAATTTCCGGGGGGACAGATACGCAGTATTTT	CASSPTISGGTDTQYF
TRBV11-1	once	TRBD1	TRBJ2-7	TGTGCCAGCAGAGTTAACCGGGACAGGTGGAACGAGCAGTACTTC	CASRVNRDRWNEQYF
TRBV2	.	.	TRBJ1-5	TGTGCCAGCAGTAAAGGGCAGATGAATCAGCCCCAGCATTTT	CASSKGQMNQPQHF
TRBV19	.	.	TRBJ2-7	TGTGCCAGTACCCATCTGGGACACCAATACGAGCAGTACTTC	CASTHLGHQYEQYF
TRBV28	once	.	TRBJ2-7	TGTGCCAGCAGCTCTCGTTATCCCTACGAGCAGTACTTC	CASSSRYPYEQYF
TRBV4-1	.	TRBD2	TRBJ2-1	TGCGCCAGCAGCCAAGTCCAACTAGCGGGGGCGGACAATGAGCAGTTCTTC	CASSQVQLAGADNEQFF
TRBV28	.	.	TRBJ2-5	TGTGCCAGCAGTCAACTGCATCAGACCCAGTACTTC	CASSQLHQTQYF
TRBV27	.	.	TRBJ2-6	TGTGCCAGCAGTTTAAGACAGATCTCTGGGGCCAACGTCCTGACTTTC	CASSLRQISGANVLTF
TRBV15	.	.	TRBJ2-3	TGTGCCACCAGCAGAGATCTTGGAGGGTCCCGGACTAGCACAGATACGCAGTATTTT	CATSRDLGGSRTSTDTQYF
TRBV4-1	.	TRBD2	TRBJ2-4	TGCGCCAGCAGCCAACCGTTGAAGGGAGGGATGTTTACCAAAAACATTCAGTACTTC	CASSQPLKGGMFTKNIQYF
TRBV7-9	.	.	TRBJ2-5	TGTGCCAGCAGTCTGAAGCGGGTCTCGAACCAAGAGACCCAGTACTTC	CASSLKRVSNQETQYF
TRBV19	.	TRBD1	TRBJ2-6	TGTGCCAGTAGCTCAGCAGGGGGCGCTGGGGCCAACGTCCTGACTTTC	CASSSAGGAGANVLTF
TRBV6-1	.	.	TRBJ1-2	TGTGCCAGCAGTGAAGGTGGGGGGTATTATGGCTACACCTTC	CASSEGGGYYGYTF
TRBV28	.	TRBD2	TRBJ2-1	TGTGCCAGCAGTTTCACTAGCGGGGTCCCCGGCCAGTTCTTC	CASSFTSGVPGQFF
TRBV5-4	.	.	TRBJ1-2	TGTGCCAGCAGCCCGGAGGATTCATACTATGGCTACACCTTC	CASSPEDSYYGYTF
TRBV9	.	TRBD2	TRBJ2-1	TGTGCCAGCAGCGCATATGGGACTAGCGGGACGAGCTCCTACAATGAGCAGTTCTTC	CASSAYGTSGTSSYNEQFF
TRBV6-6	.	.	TRBJ1-4	TGTGCCAGCAACGAGGGAAAAAAACTGTTTTTT	CASNEGKKLFF
TRBV25-1	.	.	TRBJ2-2	TGTGCCAGCAGTGCCCACGGTACCGGGGAGCTGTTTTTT	CASSAHGTGELFF
TRBV18	.	.	TRBJ2-7	TGTGCCAGCTCACCGGCCAGGGAAGCAGTCTACGAGCAGTACTTC	CASSPAREAVYEQYF
TRBV7-8	few	TRBD2	TRBJ2-4	TGTGCCAGCAGCCCAAGGACTAGCGGGGAGGGACTGAACATTCAGTACTTC	CASSPRTSGEGLNIQYF
TRBV21-1	.	.	TRBJ1-5	TGTGCCAGCAGCAAAGCTCCGGGACAGGATAGCAATCAGCCCCAGCATTTT	CASSKAPGQDSNQPQHF
TRBV10-3	.	TRBD2	TRBJ2-3	TGTGCCATCCGGCCCCCTAGCGGGGTCAGCACAGATACGCAGTATTTT	CAIRPPSGVSTDTQYF
TRBV20-1	once	TRBD1	TRBJ1-5	TGCAGTGCTAGTGGGGACAGTGGCAATCAGCCCCAGCATTTT	CSASGDSGNQPQHF
TRBV19	few	TRBD1	TRBJ1-1	TGTGCCAGTAGTGCCCCCGGGACAGGGTACACTGAAGCTTTCTTT	CASSAPGTGYTEAFF
TRBV7-2	.	.	TRBJ1-5	TGTGCCAGCAGGGACGTCGCAGGGTACCAGCCCCAGCATTTT	CASRDVAGYQPQHF
TRBV4-3	.	.	TRBJ2-1	TGCGCCAGCAGCCGGAGGGGAGGAGGCAATGAGCAGTTCTTC	CASSRRGGGNEQFF
TRBV28	.	TRBD1	TRBJ1-5	TGTGCCAGCAGGACCTTAGGACAGGGGAGGTGGCCCCAGCATTTT	CASRTLGQGRWPQHF
TRBV28	.	TRBD2	TRBJ2-7	TGTGCCAGCGCCGGGGGACTAGCGAGCTCCTACGAGCAGTACTTC	CASAGGLASSYEQYF
TRBV30	.	TRBD1	TRBJ1-2	TGTGCCTGGGGGACAGGGAGAGGTTATGGCTACACCTTC	CAWGTGRGYGYTF
TRBV7-6	.	TRBD2	TRBJ2-5	TGTGCCAGCAGGGGGACTAGCGGGAACCAAGAGACCCAGTACTTC	CASRGTSGNQETQYF
TRBV2	.	.	TRBJ1-4	TGTGCCAGCAGCCCCCAGGGATTTGGTGAAAAACTGTTTTTT	CASSPQGFGEKLFF
TRBV19	.	TRBD2	TRBJ2-1	TGTGCCAGTAGTAGTGTGCTAGCGGGAGGTTGGGAGCAGTTCTTC	CASSSVLAGGWEQFF
TRBV29-1	.	TRBD1	TRBJ1-3	TGCAGCGCCATGACAGGGTCGTCTGGAAACACCATATATTTT	CSAMTGSSGNTIYF
TRBV20-1	.	.	TRBJ2-1	TGCAGTGCTAGTACCGGTCTACTAGTTAAAAACAATGAGCAGTTCTTC	CSASTGLLVKNNEQFF
TRBV2	.	.	TRBJ1-1	TGTGCCAGCAACCAACAGGGTTTGACTGAAGCTTTCTTT	CASNQQGLTEAFF
TRBV6-5	.	TRBD1	TRBJ1-1	TGTGCCAGCAACCCTCCAGGGGGCACTGAAGCTTTCTTT	CASNPPGGTEAFF
TRBV24-1	.	.	TRBJ2-1	TGTGCCACCAGTGCCAAGAAACAGCAGAATGAGCAGTTCTTC	CATSAKKQQNEQFF
TRBV9	.	.	TRBJ1-4	TGTGCCAGCAGTTCAGGCGAAAAACTGTTTTTT	CASSSGEKLFF
TRBV2	few	.	TRBJ2-5	TGTGCCAGCTTAGCGGAGAGACAAGAGACCCAGTACTTC	CASLAERQETQYF
TRBV11-2	.	.	TRBJ1-1	TGTGCCAGCAGCTCCCAGGCGATGAACACTGAAGCTTTCTTT	CASSSQAMNTEAFF
TRBV3-1/TRBV3-2	.	.	TRBJ2-1	TGTGCCAGCACACTCAGGGGGGCCAATGAGCAGTTCTTC	CASTLRGANEQFF
TRBV6-4	few	.	TRBJ2-2	TGTGCCAGCAGTGACCGGGAAAGCGGGGAGCTGTTTTTT	CASSDRESGELFF
TRBV5-8	.	.	TRBJ1-2	TGTGCCAGCAGCCTAGGGGTGGCCCCAGACAATGGCTACACCTTC	CASSLGVAPDNGYTF
TRBV6-2/TRBV6-3	.	TRBD1	TRBJ2-7	TGTGCCAGCAGTTTGGGACAGGACTTCTCCTACGAGCAGTACTTC	CASSLGQDFSYEQYF
TRBV5-1	.	.	TRBJ1-2	TGCGCCACAAGAGACGGGTCGGGGACTGGCTATGGCTACACCTTC	CATRDGSGTGYGYTF
TRBV5-4	few	.	TRBJ1-1	TGTGCCTTCACCCCGCGGGCGCGGAGCACTGAAGCTTTCTTT	CAFTPRARSTEAFF
TRBV4-1	once	TRBD1	TRBJ1-2	TGCGCCAGCAGCCTCCACGGACAGGGGAACTATGGCTACACCTTC	CASSLHGQGNYGYTF
TRBV19	once	TRBD1	TRBJ2-6	TGTGCCAGTAGTCCGAAGACAGGGGCCGGGGCCAACGTCCTGACTTTC	CASSPKTGAGANVLTF
TRBV12-5	.	.	TRBJ2-5	TGTGCTAGTGGTTGGGGAGATGGGGAGACCCAGTACTTC	CASGWGDGETQYF
TRBV28	.	TRBD1	TRBJ2-7	TGTGCCAGCAGTTTATACAGACAGGGGCAGTACTTC	CASSLYRQGQYF
TRBV18	.	TRBD1	TRBJ2-1	TGTGCCAGCTCACCTAGGGACAGGGGGCTGAGCTCCTACAATGAGCAGTTCTTC	CASSPRDRGLSSYNEQFF
TRBV27	.	.	TRBJ1-2	TGTGCCAGCAGTTTACAGGGGTCCTATGGCTACACCTTC	CASSLQGSYGYTF
TRBV19	.	.	TRBJ2-1	TGTGCCAGTAGTAAAAAGCGGATATACAATGAGCAGTTCTTC	CASSKKRIYNEQFF
TRBV28	.	TRBD2	TRBJ2-1	TGTGCCAGCAGTCTCAGCGGGACTGGCGAGCAGTTCTTC	CASSLSGTGEQFF
TRBV28	.	.	TRBJ2-1	TGTGCCAGCAGTTTACTCGGGGGAGGTAGAGATGAGCAGTTCTTC	CASSLLGGGRDEQFF
TRBV2	.	.	TRBJ1-1	TGTGCCAGCAGTACTGGTAGGGGTTCCCCGAACACTGAAGCTTTCTTT	CASSTGRGSPNTEAFF